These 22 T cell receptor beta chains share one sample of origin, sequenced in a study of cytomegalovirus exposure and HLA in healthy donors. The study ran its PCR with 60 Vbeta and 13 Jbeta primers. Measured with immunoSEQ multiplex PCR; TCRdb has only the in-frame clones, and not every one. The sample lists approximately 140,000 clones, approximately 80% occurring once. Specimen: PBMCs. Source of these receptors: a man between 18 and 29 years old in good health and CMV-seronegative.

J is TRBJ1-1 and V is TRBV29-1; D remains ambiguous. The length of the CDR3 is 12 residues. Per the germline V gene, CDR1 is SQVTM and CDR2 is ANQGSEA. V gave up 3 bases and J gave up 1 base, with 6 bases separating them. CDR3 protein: CSVDGGNTEAFF. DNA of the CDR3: TGCAGCGTTGATGGCGGGAACACTGAAGCTTTCTTT.

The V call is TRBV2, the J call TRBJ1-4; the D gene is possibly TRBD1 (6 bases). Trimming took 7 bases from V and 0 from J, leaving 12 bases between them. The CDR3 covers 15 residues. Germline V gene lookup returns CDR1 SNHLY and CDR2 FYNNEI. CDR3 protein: CASTRDRSTNEKLFF. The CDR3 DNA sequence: TGTGCCAGCACCCGAGACAGGTCAACTAATGAAAAACTGTTTTTT.

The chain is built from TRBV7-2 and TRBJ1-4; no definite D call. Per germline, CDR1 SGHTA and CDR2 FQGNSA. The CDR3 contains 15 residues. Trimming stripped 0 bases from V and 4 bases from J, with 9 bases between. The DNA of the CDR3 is TGTGCCAGCAGCTTAGCCACAGCCCTTAATGAAAAACTGTTTTTT. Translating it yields CASSLATALNEKLFF. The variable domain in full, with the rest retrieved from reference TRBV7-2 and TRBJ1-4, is GAGVSQSPSNKVTEKGKDVELRCDPISGHTALYWYRQSLGQGLEFLIYFQGNSAPDKSGLPSDRFSAERTGGSVSTLTIQRTQQEDSAVYLCASSLATALNEKLFFGSGTQLSVL.

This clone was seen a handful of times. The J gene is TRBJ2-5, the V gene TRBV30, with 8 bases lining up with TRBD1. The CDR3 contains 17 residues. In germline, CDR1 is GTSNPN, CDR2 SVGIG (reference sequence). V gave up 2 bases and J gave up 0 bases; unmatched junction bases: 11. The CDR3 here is CAWSTDRGGKYQETQYF. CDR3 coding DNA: TGTGCCTGGAGTACAGACAGGGGAGGAAAGTACCAAGAGACCCAGTACTTC. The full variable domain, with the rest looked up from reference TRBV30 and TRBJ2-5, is SQTIHQWPATLVQPVGSPLSLECTVEGTSNPNLYWYRQAAGRGLQLLFYSVGIGQISSEVPQNLSASRPQDRQFILSSKKLLLSDSGFYLCAWSTDRGGKYQETQYFGPGTRLLVL.

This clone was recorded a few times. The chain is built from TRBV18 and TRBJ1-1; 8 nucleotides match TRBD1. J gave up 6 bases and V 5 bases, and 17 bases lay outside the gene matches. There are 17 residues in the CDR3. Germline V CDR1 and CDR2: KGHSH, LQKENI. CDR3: CASSSIDLRDRISEAFF. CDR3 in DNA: TGTGCCAGCTCATCAATCGACCTCCGGGACAGGATCTCTGAAGCTTTCTTT.

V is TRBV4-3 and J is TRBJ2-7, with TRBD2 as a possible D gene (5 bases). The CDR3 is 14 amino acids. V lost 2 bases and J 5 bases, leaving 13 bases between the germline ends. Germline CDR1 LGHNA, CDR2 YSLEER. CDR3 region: CASSQSQEVHEQYF. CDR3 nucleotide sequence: TGCGCCAGCAGCCAAAGCCAGGAGGTCCACGAGCAGTACTTC.

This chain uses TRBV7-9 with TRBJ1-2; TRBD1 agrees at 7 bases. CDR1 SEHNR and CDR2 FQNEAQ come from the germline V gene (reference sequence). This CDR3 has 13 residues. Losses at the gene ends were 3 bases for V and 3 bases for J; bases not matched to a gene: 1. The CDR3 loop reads CASSFGQDYGYTF. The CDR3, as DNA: TGTGCCAGCAGCTTTGGACAGGACTATGGCTACACCTTC.

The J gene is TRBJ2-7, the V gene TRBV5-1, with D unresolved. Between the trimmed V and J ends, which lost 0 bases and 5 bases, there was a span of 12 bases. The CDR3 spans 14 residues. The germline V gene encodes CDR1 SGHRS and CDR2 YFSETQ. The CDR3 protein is CASSLEPPTHEQYF. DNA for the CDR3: TGCGCCAGCAGCTTGGAACCTCCCACTCACGAGCAGTACTTC.

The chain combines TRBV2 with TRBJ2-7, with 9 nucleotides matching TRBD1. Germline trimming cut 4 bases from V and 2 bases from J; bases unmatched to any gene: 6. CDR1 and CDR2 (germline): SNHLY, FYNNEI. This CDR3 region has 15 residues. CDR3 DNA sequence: TGTGCCAGCAGTGCCCACAGGGGGCTCACCTACGAGCAGTACTTC. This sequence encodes CASSAHRGLTYEQYF.

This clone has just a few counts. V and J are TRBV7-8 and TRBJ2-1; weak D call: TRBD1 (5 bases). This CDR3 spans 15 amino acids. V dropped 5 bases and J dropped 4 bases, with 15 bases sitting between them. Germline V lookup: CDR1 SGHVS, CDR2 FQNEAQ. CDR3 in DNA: TGTGCCAGCAGCGAAGGGGTTCTGGCTTACAATGAGCAGTTCTTC. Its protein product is CASSEGVLAYNEQFF. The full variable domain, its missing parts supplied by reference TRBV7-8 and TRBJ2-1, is GAGVSQSPRYKVAKRGQDVALRCDPISGHVSLFWYQQALGQGPEFLTYFQNEAQLDKSGLPSDRFFAERPEGSVSTLKIQRTQQEDSAVYLCASSEGVLAYNEQFFGPGTRLTVL.

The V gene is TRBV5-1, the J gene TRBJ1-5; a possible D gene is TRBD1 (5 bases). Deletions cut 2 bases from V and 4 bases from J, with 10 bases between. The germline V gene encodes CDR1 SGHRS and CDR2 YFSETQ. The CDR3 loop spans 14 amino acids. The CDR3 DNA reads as TGCGCCAGCAGCTTCGGAGGGGATAATCAGCCCCAGCATTTT. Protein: CASSFGGDNQPQHF.

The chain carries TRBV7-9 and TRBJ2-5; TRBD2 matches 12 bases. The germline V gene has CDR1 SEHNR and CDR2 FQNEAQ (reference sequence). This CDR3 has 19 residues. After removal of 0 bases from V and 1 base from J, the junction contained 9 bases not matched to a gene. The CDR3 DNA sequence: TGTGCCAGCAGCTTAGCCGTTCTACTAGCGGGGGGACCCCAAGAGACCCAGTACTTC. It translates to CASSLAVLLAGGPQETQYF.

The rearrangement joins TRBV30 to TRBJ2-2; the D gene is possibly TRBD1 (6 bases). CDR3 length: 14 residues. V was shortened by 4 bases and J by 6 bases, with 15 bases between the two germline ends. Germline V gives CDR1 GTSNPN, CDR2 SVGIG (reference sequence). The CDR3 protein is CAWKSGTNAGELFF. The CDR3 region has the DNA TGTGCCTGGAAATCAGGGACAAACGCCGGGGAGCTGTTTTTT.

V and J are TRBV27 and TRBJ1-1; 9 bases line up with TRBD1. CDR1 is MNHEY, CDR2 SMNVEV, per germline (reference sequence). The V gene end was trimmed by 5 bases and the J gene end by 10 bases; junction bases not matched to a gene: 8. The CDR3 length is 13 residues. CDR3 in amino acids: CASSPGTGRGAFF. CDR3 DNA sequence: TGTGCCAGCAGTCCGGGGACAGGGAGGGGAGCTTTCTTT.

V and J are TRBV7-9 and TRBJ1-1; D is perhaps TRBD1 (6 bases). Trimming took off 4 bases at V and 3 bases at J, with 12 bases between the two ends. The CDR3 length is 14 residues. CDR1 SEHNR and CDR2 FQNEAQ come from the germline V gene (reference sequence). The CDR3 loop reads CASSYLNRDTEAFF. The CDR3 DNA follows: TGTGCCAGCAGCTACTTGAACAGGGACACTGAAGCTTTCTTT.

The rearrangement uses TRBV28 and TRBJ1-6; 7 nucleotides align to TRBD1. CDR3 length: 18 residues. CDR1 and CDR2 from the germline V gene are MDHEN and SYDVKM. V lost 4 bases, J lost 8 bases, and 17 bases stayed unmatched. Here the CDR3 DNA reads TGTGCCAGCAGTTCCTACCTCTCCGGACAGGCCTTTGATTCACCCCTCCACTTT. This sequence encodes CASSSYLSGQAFDSPLHF.

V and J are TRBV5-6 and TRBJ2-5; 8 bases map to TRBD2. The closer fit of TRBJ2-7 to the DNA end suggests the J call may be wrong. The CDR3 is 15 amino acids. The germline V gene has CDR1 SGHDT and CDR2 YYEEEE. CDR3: CASGSSAGGSYEQYF. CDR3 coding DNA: TGTGCCAGCGGTTCCTCTGCGGGGGGCTCCTACGAGCAGTACTTC.

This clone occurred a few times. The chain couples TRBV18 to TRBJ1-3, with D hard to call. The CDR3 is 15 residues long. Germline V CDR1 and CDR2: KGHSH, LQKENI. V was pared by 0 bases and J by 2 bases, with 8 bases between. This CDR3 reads CASSPPNRPGNTIYF. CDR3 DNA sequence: TGTGCCAGCTCACCACCAAACAGACCTGGAAACACCATATATTTT.

In nucleotides, the CDR3 is TGTGCCAGCAGCGTAGGACACGGGACAGGGTCCTACGAGCAGTACTTC. It is translated as CASSVGHGTGSYEQYF. The chain carries TRBV9 and TRBJ2-7; 9 bases agree with TRBD1. This CDR3 has 16 residues. V gave up 0 bases and J gave up 1 base; unmatched junction bases: 5. Germline CDR1 reads SGDLS; CDR2 reads YYNGEE. The full variable domain, rest sourced from reference TRBV9 and TRBJ2-7, is DSGVTQTPKHLITATGQRVTLRCSPRSGDLSVYWYQQSLDQGLQFLIQYYNGEERAKGNILERFSAQQFPDLHSELNLSSLELGDSALYFCASSVGHGTGSYEQYFGPGTRLTVT.

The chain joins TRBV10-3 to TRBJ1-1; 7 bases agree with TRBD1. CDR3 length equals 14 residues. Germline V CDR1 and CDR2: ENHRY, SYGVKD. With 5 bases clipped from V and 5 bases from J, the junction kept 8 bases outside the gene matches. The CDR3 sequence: CAISRQGGITEAFF. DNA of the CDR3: TGTGCCATCAGTCGACAGGGTGGAATTACTGAAGCTTTCTTT.

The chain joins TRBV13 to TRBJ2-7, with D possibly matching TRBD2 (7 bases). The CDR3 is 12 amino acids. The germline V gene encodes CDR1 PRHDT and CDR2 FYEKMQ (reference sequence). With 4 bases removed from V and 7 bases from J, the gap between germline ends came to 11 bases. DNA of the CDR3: TGTGCCAGCAGCTGGGGAGGGGGGGAGCAGTACTTC. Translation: CASSWGGGEQYF. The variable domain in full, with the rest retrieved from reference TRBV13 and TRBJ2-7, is AAGVIQSPRHLIKEKRETATLKCYPIPRHDTVYWYQQGPGQDPQFLISFYEKMQSDKGSIPDRFSAQQFSDYHSELNMSSLELGDSALYFCASSWGGGEQYFGPGTRLTVT.

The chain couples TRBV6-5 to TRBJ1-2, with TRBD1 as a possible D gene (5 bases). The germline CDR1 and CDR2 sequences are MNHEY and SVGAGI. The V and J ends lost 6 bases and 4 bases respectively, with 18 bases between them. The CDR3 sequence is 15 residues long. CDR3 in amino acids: CASSKPGLGSYGYTF. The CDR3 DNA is TGTGCCAGCAGCAAACCGGGACTCGGTTCCTATGGCTACACCTTC.